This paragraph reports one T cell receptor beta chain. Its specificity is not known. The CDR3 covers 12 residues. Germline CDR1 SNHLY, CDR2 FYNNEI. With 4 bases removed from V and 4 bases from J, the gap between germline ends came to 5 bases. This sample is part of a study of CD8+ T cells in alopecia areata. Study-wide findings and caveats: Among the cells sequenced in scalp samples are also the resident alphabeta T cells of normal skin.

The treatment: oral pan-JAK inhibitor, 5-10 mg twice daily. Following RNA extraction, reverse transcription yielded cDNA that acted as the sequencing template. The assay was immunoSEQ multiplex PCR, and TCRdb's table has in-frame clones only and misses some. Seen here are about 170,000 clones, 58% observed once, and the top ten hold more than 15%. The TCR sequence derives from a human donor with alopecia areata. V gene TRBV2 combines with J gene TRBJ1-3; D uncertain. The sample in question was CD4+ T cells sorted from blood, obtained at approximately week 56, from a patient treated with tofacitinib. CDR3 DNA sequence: TGTGCCAGCAGTGTTTCAGGAAACACCATATATTTT. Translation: CASSVSGNTIYF.